These 20 T cell receptor beta chains were all obtained from the same sample, sequenced in a study of T cells in localized non-small cell lung cancer. Profiling relied on immunoSEQ multiplex PCR, and the TCRdb table lists in-frame clones only, not all of them. Counted here are some 36,000 clones, approximately 90% occurring once; the ten biggest clones make up 5% to 6%. The sample in question was peripheral blood mononuclear cells, obtained before any cancer treatment. These receptors were taken from a male donor older than 55 with stage II lung adenocarcinoma.

The rearrangement links TRBV12-2 to TRBJ1-2. TRBV12-2 is a recognized pseudogene. The CDR3 extends over 15 amino acids. CDR3 protein: CASRGSPRKTYGYTF. The CDR3 DNA reads TGTGCAAGTCGCGGAAGCCCACGAAAGACCTATGGCTACACCTTC.

This clone was picked up a small number of times. V and J are TRBV19 and TRBJ2-7; no clear D. Germline values: CDR1 LNHDA, CDR2 SQIVND (reference sequence). The CDR3 covers 15 residues. Trimming pared 3 bases from V and 6 bases from J, leaving 18 bases between. The CDR3 bases are TGTGCCAGTAGTATTACCGCCGTGGGCGCCGGCGAGCAGTACTTC. Translated: CASSITAVGAGEQYF. Together with reference TRBV19 and TRBJ2-7, the CDR3 gives the full variable domain: DGGITQSPKYLFRKEGQNVTLSCEQNLNHDAMYWYRQDPGQGLRLIYYSQIVNDFQKGDIAEGYSVSREKKESFPLTVTSAQKNPTAFYLCASSITAVGAGEQYFGPGTRLTVT.

This chain connects TRBV14 to TRBJ2-3; D perhaps matches TRBD2 (6 bases). V shed 1 base and J shed 0 bases, with 11 bases lying between them. Looked up from germline, CDR1 is SGHDN and CDR2 is FVKESK. The CDR3 is 16 residues long. The CDR3 coding sequence is TGTGCCAGCAGCCAAGGGTCCGGGGGAAGCACAGATACGCAGTATTTT. It is translated as CASSQGSGGSTDTQYF.

The chain couples TRBV29-1 to TRBJ2-1; TRBD2 matches at 10 bases. Trimming removed 2 bases from V and 2 bases from J; junction bases left unmatched: 6. The CDR3 covers 16 residues. Germline V gene data show CDR1 as SQVTM and CDR2 as ANQGSEA. CDR3 protein: CSVEIPSGRAYNEQFF. In DNA form, the CDR3 reads TGCAGCGTTGAAATCCCTAGCGGGAGAGCCTACAATGAGCAGTTCTTC.

The chain carries TRBV29-1 and TRBJ2-5; the match to TRBD1 covers 9 bases. Germline V gene sequence: CDR1 SQVTM, CDR2 ANQGSEA. This CDR3 contains 13 residues. V gave up 7 bases and J gave up 5 bases; unmatched junction bases: 8. CDR3 sequence: CSARTGAGETQYF. CDR3 nucleotide sequence: TGCAGCGCGCGGACAGGGGCGGGGGAGACCCAGTACTTC.

The V gene is TRBV5-1, the J gene TRBJ1-1; D may be TRBD1 (6 bases). With 0 bases removed from V and 0 bases from J, the gap between germline ends came to 18 bases. CDR1 is SGHRS and CDR2 is YFSETQ in the germline V gene. The CDR3 runs to 18 residues. The CDR3 DNA reads as TGCGCCAGCAGCTTGGTGGGGGGCAACAGGGTTGTGAACACTGAAGCTTTCTTT. The encoded protein is CASSLVGGNRVVNTEAFF.

This clone was seen only a few times. The rearrangement links TRBV7-8 to TRBJ1-5, with 8 bases lining up with TRBD1. The trim removed 7 bases at V and 3 bases at J, leaving 5 bases unmatched. There are 14 residues in the CDR3. Germline V lookup: CDR1 SGHVS, CDR2 FQNEAQ. CDR3 bases: TGTGCCAGCACCGACAGGGGACACAATCAGCCCCAGCATTTT. Protein product: CASTDRGHNQPQHF.

This sequence joins TRBV7-2 and TRBJ1-3, with D possibly matching TRBD1 (6 bases). V was pared by 3 bases and J by 4 bases, with 13 bases between. Per the germline V gene, CDR1 is SGHTA and CDR2 is FQGNSA. This CDR3 comprises 15 residues. CDR3: CASSLTGTMGNTIYF. The CDR3 DNA sequence: TGTGCCAGCAGCTTGACCGGGACAATGGGAAACACCATATATTTT.

The V call is TRBV7-6, the J call TRBJ2-2; 10 positions match TRBD2. Germline values: CDR1 SGHVS, CDR2 FNYEAQ. The CDR3 is 14 residues long. Unmatched junction bases numbered 2, after V lost 5 bases and J lost 5 bases. For the CDR3, the DNA is TGTGCCAGCAGCGGTAGCGGGAGGACCGGGGAGCTGTTTTTT. As protein: CASSGSGRTGELFF.

The chain combines TRBV5-5 with TRBJ2-2; D may be TRBD2 (5 bases). Germline CDR1 SGHKS, CDR2 YYEKEE (reference sequence). The V and J ends lost 2 bases and 4 bases respectively, with 12 bases between them. The CDR3 loop spans 15 amino acids. For the CDR3, the DNA is TGTGCCAGCAGCTTAATTTTTCGGGGCACCGGGGAGCTGTTTTTT. It encodes CASSLIFRGTGELFF.

This chain joins TRBV5-4 and TRBJ1-5; 11 bases align to TRBD1. The trim removed 4 bases at V and 5 bases at J, leaving 2 bases unmatched. Germline V gene data show CDR1 as SGHNT and CDR2 as YYREEE (reference sequence). The CDR3 extends over 14 amino acids. The CDR3: CASSPGQGDQPQHF. CDR3 DNA: TGTGCCAGCAGCCCGGGACAGGGGGATCAGCCCCAGCATTTT.

V and J are TRBV5-1 and TRBJ2-7; D unclear. This CDR3 has 13 amino acids. Germline assignment: CDR1 SGHRS and CDR2 YFSETQ. With 2 bases removed from V and 3 bases from J, the gap between germline ends came to 9 bases. CDR3 bases: TGCGCCAGCAGCTTATCCAGGTTCTACGAGCAGTACTTC. Its protein is CASSLSRFYEQYF.

This sequence joins TRBV5-6 and TRBJ2-5; D possibly corresponds to TRBD1 (6 bases). This CDR3 has 16 residues. The V end was cut by 4 bases, the J end by 2 bases, with 18 bases between. Germline CDR1 SGHDT, CDR2 YYEEEE. Written as DNA, the CDR3 is TGTGCCAGCAGCAGTCGACAGGAGTTTTATCAAGAGACCCAGTACTTC. Translated: CASSSRQEFYQETQYF.

The chain recombines TRBV27 with TRBJ1-2, with 7 bases that match TRBD1. The junction had 0 bases not matched to a gene; V was cut back by 2 bases and J by 3 bases. Germline CDR1 reads MNHEY; CDR2 reads SMNVEV (reference sequence). CDR3 length: 13 amino acids. This CDR3 reads CASSLRGHYGYTF. The CDR3 nucleotides are TGTGCCAGCAGTTTAAGGGGGCACTATGGCTACACCTTC.

The J gene is TRBJ2-3, the V gene TRBV11-3; 7 bases align to TRBD1. Germline lookup yields CDR1 SGHNT and CDR2 YENEEA. This CDR3 has 13 residues. Trimming took 5 bases from V and 3 from J; bases not matched to a gene: 2. The CDR3 bases are TGTGCCAGCAGCCACAGGGGTACAGATACGCAGTATTTT. As protein: CASSHRGTDTQYF.

The V and J genes are TRBV7-6 and TRBJ1-4; 9 bases align to TRBD1. The CDR3 has 15 amino acids. The ends lost 6 bases at V and 8 bases at J; junction bases unmatched: 10. The germline gives CDR1 SGHVS, CDR2 FNYEAQ. The CDR3 spells CASSSRTGDPEKLFF. CDR3 DNA sequence: TGTGCCAGCAGTTCTAGGACAGGGGACCCCGAAAAACTGTTTTTT.

This clone has just one count. The V and J genes are TRBV6-6 and TRBJ2-7; the D gene is possibly TRBD1 (6 bases). The ends were cut back, 5 bases at V and 3 bases at J, with 14 bases in the middle. Per germline, CDR1 MNHNY and CDR2 SVGAGI (reference sequence). The CDR3 extends over 14 amino acids. Written as DNA, the CDR3 is TGTGCCAGCAGTGGGGGACATGAGTTCTACGAGCAGTACTTC. The encoded protein is CASSGGHEFYEQYF.

The rearrangement joins TRBV5-1 to TRBJ1-1; D gene uncertain. The CDR3 extends over 14 amino acids. V lost 2 bases to trimming and J lost 0 bases, with 8 bases between them. Germline CDR1 and CDR2: SGHRS and YFSETQ. The CDR3 bases are TGCGCCAGCAGCTTAGTCAGCATGAACACTGAAGCTTTCTTT. It is translated as CASSLVSMNTEAFF.

This clone occurred once. The V gene is TRBV7-9, the J gene TRBJ2-1; D perhaps matches TRBD2 (5 bases). The V end lost 8 bases, the J end lost 8 bases, and 19 bases lay between the germline ends. CDR3 length: 14 residues. Germline V gives CDR1 SEHNR, CDR2 FQNEAQ (reference sequence). CDR3 protein: CASSTPTSGDEQFF. The CDR3 nucleotides are TGTGCCAGCTCAACCCCTACCAGCGGAGATGAGCAGTTCTTC.

CDR3 sequence reads: CASSPQVSGNTIYF. The CDR3 nucleotides read TGTGCCAGCAGTCCACAGGTCTCCGGAAACACCATATATTTT. This rearrangement joins TRBV6-5 to TRBJ1-3, with a tentative D call TRBD1 (5 bases). This CDR3 has 14 residues. Looked up from germline, CDR1 is MNHEY and CDR2 is SVGAGI. Trimming cost V 5 bases and J 4 bases, with 12 bases left between them.